The clone carrying this TCR beta chain was picked up a small number of times. Its matching antigen is unknown. The sample belongs to a study of T cells after yellow fever vaccination. This CDR3 contains 15 residues. Germline V CDR1 and CDR2: SGHRS, YFSETQ. V lost 1 base and J lost 0; bases outside the gene matches: 1. TCRdb independently ran MiXCR on the 5' RACE reads; one entry per CDR3 protein. The data contain about 320,000 distinct CDR3 sequences, about 4.5% of them singletons. Study-wide findings and caveats: Detected again after the booster were most primary-vaccination clones, at roughly 95% CD4 and more than 70% CD8. High-abundance clonotypes from the bulk population could contaminate FACS-sorted repertoires. Few clonotypes appeared in both CD4 and CD8 compartments.

The origin of this receptor is a man aged 18 to 30 who received the YFV17D yellow fever vaccine. The material sequenced was PBMCs, taken 15 days after the yellow fever booster vaccination. This chain uses TRBV5-1 with TRBJ1-3, with 7 bases lining up with TRBD1. This chain's CDR3 is CASSLTGVSGNTIYF. For the CDR3, the DNA is TGCGCCAGCAGCTTGACAGGGGTCTCTGGAAACACCATATATTTT.